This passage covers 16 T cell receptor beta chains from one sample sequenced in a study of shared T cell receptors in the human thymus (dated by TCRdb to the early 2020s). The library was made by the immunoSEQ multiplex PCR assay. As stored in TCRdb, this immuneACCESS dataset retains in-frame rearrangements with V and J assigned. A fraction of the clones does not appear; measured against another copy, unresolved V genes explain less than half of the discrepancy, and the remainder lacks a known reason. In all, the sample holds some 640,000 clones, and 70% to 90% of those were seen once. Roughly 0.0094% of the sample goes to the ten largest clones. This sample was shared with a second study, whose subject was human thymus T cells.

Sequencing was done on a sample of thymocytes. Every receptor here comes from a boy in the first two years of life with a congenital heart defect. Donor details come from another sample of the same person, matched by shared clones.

The CDR3 sequence: CASSSQGYEQYF. The CDR3 coding sequence is TGTGCCAGCAGCTCACAGGGATACGAGCAGTACTTC. The chain carries TRBV11-2 and TRBJ2-7, with D possibly being TRBD1 (6 bases). The CDR3 contains 12 residues. Trimming took 4 bases from V and 4 from J, leaving 8 bases between them. Germline CDR1 and CDR2: SGHAT and FQNNGV.

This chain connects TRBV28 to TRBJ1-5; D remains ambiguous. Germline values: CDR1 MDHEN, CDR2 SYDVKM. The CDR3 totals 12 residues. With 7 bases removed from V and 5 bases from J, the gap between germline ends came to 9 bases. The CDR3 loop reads CASTGRHQPQHF. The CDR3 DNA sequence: TGTGCCAGCACCGGGAGACATCAGCCCCAGCATTTT.

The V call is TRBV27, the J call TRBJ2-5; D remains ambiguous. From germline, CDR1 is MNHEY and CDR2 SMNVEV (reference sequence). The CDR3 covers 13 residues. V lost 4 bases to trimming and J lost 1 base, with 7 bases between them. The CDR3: CASSYHIQETQYF. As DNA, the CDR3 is TGTGCCAGCAGTTACCACATCCAAGAGACCCAGTACTTC.

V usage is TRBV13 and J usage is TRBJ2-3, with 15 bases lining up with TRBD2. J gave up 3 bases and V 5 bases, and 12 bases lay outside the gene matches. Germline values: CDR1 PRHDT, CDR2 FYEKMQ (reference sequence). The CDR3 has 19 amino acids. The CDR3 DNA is TGTGCCAGCAGCACTACGTGGACTAGCGGGAGGGTAGGGACAGATACGCAGTATTTT. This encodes CASSTTWTSGRVGTDTQYF.

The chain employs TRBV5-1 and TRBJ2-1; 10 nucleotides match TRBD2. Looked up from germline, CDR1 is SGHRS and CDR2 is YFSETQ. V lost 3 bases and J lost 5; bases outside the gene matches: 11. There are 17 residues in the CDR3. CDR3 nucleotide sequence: TGCGCCAGCAGCTCCCAGACACTAGCGGGGAAAAACAATGAGCAGTTCTTC. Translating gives CASSSQTLAGKNNEQFF.

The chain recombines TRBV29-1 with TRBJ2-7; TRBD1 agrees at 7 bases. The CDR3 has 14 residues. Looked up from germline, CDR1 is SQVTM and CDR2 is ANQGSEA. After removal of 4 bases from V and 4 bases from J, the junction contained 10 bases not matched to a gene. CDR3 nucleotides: TGCAGCGTTGGGCCCCCGGGACAGAATTACGAGCAGTACTTC. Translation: CSVGPPGQNYEQYF.

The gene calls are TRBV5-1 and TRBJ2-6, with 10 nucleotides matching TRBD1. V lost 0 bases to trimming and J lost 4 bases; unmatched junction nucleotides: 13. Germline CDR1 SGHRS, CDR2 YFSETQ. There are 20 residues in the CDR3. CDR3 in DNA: TGCGCCAGCAGCTTGGAAGAGGGCGGGGACAGGGGACAAGGGGCCAACGTCCTGACTTTC. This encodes CASSLEEGGDRGQGANVLTF.

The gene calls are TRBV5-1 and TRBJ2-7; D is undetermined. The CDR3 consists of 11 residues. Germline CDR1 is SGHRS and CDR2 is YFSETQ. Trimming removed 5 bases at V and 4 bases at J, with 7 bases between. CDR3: CASSGLYEQYF. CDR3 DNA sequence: TGCGCCAGCAGTGGGCTTTACGAGCAGTACTTC.

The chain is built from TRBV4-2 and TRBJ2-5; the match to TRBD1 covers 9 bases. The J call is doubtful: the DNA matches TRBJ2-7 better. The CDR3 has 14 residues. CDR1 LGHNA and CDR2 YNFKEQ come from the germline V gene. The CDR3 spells CASSQGQGIYEQYF. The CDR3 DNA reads TGTGCCAGCAGCCAGGGACAGGGAATCTACGAGCAGTACTTC.

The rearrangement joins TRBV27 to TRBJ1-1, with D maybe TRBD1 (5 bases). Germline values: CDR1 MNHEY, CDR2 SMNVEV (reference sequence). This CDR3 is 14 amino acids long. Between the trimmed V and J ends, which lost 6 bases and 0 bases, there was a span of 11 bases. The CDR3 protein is CASRPGLLNTEAFF. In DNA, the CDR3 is TGTGCCAGCAGACCGGGACTCCTGAACACTGAAGCTTTCTTT.

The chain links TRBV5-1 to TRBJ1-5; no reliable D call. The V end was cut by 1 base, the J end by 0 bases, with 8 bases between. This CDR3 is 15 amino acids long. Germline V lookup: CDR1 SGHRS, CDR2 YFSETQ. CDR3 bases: TGCGCCAGCAGCTTGTTCGCGGGTAGCAATCAGCCCCAGCATTTT. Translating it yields CASSLFAGSNQPQHF.

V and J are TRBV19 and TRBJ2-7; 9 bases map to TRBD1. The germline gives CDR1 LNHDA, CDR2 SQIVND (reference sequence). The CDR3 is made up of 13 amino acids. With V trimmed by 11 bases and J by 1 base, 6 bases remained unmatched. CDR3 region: CACNRGPSYEQYF. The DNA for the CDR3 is TGTGCCTGCAACAGGGGGCCGTCCTACGAGCAGTACTTC.

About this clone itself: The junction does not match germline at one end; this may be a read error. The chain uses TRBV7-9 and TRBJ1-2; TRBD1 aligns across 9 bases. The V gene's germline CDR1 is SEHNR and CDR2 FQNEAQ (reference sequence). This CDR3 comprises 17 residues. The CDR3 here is CVSSLGTPGQGIYGYTF. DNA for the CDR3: TGTGTCAGCAGCTTAGGAACTCCGGGACAGGGAATCTATGGCTACACCTTC.

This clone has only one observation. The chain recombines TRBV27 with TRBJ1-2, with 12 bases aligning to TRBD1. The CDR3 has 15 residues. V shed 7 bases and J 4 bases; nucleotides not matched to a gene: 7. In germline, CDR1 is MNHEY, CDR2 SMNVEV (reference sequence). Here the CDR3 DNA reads TGTGCCAGCACCTTACCGGGACAGGGGGCCTATGGCTACACCTTC. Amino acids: CASTLPGQGAYGYTF.

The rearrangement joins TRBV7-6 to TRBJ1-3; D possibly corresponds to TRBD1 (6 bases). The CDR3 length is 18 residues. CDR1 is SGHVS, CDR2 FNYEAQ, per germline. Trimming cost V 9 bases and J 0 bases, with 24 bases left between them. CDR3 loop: CASRGGADSFLSGNTIYF. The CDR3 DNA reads TGTGCCAGTAGAGGGGGGGCGGACAGCTTTCTCTCTGGAAACACCATATATTTT. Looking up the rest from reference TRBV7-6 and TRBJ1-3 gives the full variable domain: GAGVSQSPRYKVTKRGQDVALRCDPISGHVSLYWYRQALGQGPEFLTYFNYEAQQDKSGLPNDRFSAERPEGSISTLTIQRTEQRDSAMYRCASRGGADSFLSGNTIYFGEGSWLTVV.

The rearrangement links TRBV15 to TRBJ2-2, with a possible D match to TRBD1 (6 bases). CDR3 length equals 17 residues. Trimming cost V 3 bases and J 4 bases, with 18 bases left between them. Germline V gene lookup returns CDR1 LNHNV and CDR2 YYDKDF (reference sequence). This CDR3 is CATSRETGSLGTGELFF. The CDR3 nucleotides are TGTGCCACCAGCAGGGAAACAGGGAGTCTCGGCACCGGGGAGCTGTTTTTT.